A selection of T cell receptor beta chains follows, all from one sample in a study of Ad26.COV2.S vaccination and SARS-CoV-2 variants. The method was immunoSEQ multiplex PCR; TCRdb's version includes in-frame clones alone and lacks a portion of them. The repertoire holds 85,000 to 120,000 clones, with about 78% as singletons. The sample consisted of peripheral blood, taken after recovery from COVID-19. All receptors come from a human donor who had recovered from COVID-19. Each CDR3 is given with its conserved first and last residue. The D gene is left open where the match is weak. Part of the rows lack a size; the others show once, few, many or a class for expanded clones.

j_call | v_call | clone_size | d_call | cdr3_nt | cdr3_aa
TRBJ1-1 | TRBV5-1 | NA | NA | TGCGCCAGCAGACGGGACGTCGGACCCACTGAAGCTTTCTTT | CASRRDVGPTEAFF
TRBJ2-1 | TRBV3-1/TRBV3-2 | NA | NA | TGTGCCAGCAGCCATGAGGGGACCGGGGTCAAGAATGAGCAGTTCTTC | CASSHEGTGVKNEQFF
TRBJ2-7 | TRBV19 | NA | NA | TGTGCCAGTAGTATTATGGGGACGGGCGAGCAGTACTTC | CASSIMGTGEQYF
TRBJ2-7 | TRBV30 | NA | NA | TGTGCCTGGAACGAGAGGGGGGGTCCCTACGAGCAGTACTTC | CAWNERGGPYEQYF
TRBJ2-5 | TRBV5-4 | NA | TRBD2 | TGTGCCAGCAGCTTGGGGGGGGCTAGCGGGCAAGAGACCCAGTACTTC | CASSLGGASGQETQYF
TRBJ2-7 | TRBV28 | once | TRBD1 | TGTGCCAGCAGTGGGGACAGGGGTGGCTCCTACGAGCAGTACTTC | CASSGDRGGSYEQYF
TRBJ1-1 | TRBV12-3/TRBV12-4 | once | NA | TGTGCCAGCAGTTTATCTGACTTGATAGCTTTCTTT | CASSLSDLIAFF
TRBJ2-5 | TRBV5-5 | NA | NA | TGTGCCAGCAGTTCCGACAGGGAGGTAGAGACCCAGTACTTC | CASSSDREVETQYF
TRBJ2-3 | TRBV6-1 | NA | TRBD2 | TGTGCCAGCAGTGATAGGTACCGGGGGGGCACAGATACGCAGTATTTT | CASSDRYRGGTDTQYF
TRBJ2-1 | TRBV5-4 | NA | TRBD2 | TGTGCCAGCAGTCCGGGGGGACTCGACAATGAGCAGTTCTTC | CASSPGGLDNEQFF
TRBJ2-3 | TRBV28 | NA | NA | TGTGCCAGCAGTGCCCTGGGGGGCCAAGATACGCAGTATTTT | CASSALGGQDTQYF
TRBJ1-4 | TRBV19 | NA | NA | TGTGCCAGTAGTCCTGAGGCAACTAATGAAAAACTGTTTTTT | CASSPEATNEKLFF
TRBJ1-2 | TRBV28 | NA | TRBD1 | TGTGCCAGTCTACAGGGGGCATCTAACTATGGCTACACCTTC | CASLQGASNYGYTF
TRBJ2-2 | TRBV7-9 | NA | TRBD1 | TGTGCCAGCAGCCAACAGGGGGGCCGGGAGCTGTTTTTT | CASSQQGGRELFF
TRBJ1-4 | TRBV19 | NA | NA | TGTGCCAGTAGTGGAACCCGGGACTTAAATGAAAAACTGTTTTTT | CASSGTRDLNEKLFF
TRBJ2-7 | TRBV5-1 | NA | NA | TGCGCCAGCAGCCCGGGACCCTCCTACGAGCAGTACTTC | CASSPGPSYEQYF
TRBJ2-3 | TRBV2 | NA | NA | TGTGCCAGCAGCACAGGGCCCAGCACAGATACGCAGTATTTT | CASSTGPSTDTQYF